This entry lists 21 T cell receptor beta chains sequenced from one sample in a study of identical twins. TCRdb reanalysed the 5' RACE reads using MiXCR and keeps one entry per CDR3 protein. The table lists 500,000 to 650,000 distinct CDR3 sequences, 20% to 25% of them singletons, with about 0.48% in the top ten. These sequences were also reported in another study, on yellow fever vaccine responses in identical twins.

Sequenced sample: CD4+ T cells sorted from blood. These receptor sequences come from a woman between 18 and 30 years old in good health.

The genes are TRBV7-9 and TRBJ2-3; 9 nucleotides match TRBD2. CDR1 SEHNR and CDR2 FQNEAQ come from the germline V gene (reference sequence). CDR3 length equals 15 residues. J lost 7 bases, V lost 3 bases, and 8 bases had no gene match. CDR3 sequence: CASSFGGGVTNTQYF. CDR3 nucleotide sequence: TGTGCCAGCAGCTTTGGCGGGGGGGTAACAAATACGCAGTATTTT.

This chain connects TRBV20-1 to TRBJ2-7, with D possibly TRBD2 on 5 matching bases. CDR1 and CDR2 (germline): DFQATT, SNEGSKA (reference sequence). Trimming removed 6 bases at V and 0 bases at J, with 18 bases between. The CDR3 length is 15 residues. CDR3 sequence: CSASPGLTSSYEQYF. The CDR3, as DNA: TGCAGTGCCTCCCCCGGACTGACGAGCTCCTACGAGCAGTACTTC.

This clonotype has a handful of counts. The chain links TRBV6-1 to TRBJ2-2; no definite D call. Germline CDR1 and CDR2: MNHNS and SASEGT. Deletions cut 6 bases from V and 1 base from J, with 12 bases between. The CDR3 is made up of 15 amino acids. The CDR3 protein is CASSPRRWNTGELFF. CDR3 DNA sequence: TGTGCCAGCAGCCCCCGGCGGTGGAACACCGGGGAGCTGTTTTTT.

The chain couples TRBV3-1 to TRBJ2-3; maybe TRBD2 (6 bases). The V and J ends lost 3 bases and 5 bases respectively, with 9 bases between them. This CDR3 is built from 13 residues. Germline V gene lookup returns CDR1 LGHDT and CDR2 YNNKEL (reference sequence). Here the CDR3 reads CASSQGRGDTQYF. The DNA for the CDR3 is TGTGCCAGCAGCCAGGGGCGGGGAGATACGCAGTATTTT.

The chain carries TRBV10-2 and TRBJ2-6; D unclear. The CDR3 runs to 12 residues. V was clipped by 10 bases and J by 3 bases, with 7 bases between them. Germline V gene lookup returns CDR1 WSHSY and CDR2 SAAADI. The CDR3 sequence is CATDSGANVLTF. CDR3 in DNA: TGCGCCACCGATAGTGGGGCCAACGTCCTGACTTTC.

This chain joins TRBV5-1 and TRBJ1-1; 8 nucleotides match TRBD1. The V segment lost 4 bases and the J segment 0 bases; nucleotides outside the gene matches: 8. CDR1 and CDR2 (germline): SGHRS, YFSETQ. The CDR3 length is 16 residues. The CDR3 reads CASSRTGNLMNTEAFF. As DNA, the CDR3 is TGCGCCAGCAGCCGGACAGGGAACCTCATGAACACTGAAGCTTTCTTT.

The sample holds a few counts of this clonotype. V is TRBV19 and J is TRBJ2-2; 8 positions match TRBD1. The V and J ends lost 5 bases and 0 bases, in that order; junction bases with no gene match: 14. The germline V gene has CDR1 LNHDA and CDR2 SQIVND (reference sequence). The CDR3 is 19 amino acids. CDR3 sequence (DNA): TGTGCCAGTAGTGGACTGACAGGGGAATTAGTAGCGAACACCGGGGAGCTGTTTTTT. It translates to CASSGLTGELVANTGELFF.

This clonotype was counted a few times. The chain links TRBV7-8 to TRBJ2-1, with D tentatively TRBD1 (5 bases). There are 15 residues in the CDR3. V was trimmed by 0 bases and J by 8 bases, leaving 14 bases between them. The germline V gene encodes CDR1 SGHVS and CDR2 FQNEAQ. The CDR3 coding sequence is TGTGCCAGCAGCTTAGCTTTAAACCAAGGGGATGAGCAGTTCTTC. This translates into CASSLALNQGDEQFF.

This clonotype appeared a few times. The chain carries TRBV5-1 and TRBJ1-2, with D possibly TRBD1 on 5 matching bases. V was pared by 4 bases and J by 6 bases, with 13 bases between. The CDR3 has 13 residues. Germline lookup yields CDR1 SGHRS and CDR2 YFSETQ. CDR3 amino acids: CASSLRDWDGYTF. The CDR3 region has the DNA TGCGCCAGCAGCCTCCGGGACTGGGATGGCTACACCTTC.

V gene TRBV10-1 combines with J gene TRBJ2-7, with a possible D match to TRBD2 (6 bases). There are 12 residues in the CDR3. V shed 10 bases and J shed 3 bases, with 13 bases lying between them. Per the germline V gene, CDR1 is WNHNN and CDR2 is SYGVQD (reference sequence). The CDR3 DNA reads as TGCGCCAACTTAGCGGAGAGCTACGAGCAGTACTTC. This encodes CANLAESYEQYF.

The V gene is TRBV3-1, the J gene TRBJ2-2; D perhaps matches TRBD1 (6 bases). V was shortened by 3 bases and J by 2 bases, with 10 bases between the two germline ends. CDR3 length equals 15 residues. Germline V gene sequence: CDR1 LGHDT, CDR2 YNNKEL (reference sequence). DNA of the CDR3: TGTGCCAGCAGCCATCCAGGGACAAACACCGGGGAGCTGTTTTTT. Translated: CASSHPGTNTGELFF.

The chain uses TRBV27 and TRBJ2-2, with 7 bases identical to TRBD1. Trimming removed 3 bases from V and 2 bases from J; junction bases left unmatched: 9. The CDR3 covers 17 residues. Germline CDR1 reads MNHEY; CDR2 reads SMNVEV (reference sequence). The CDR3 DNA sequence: TGTGCCAGCAGTTTGGGATTAGACAGGGTCAACACCGGGGAGCTGTTTTTT. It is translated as CASSLGLDRVNTGELFF.

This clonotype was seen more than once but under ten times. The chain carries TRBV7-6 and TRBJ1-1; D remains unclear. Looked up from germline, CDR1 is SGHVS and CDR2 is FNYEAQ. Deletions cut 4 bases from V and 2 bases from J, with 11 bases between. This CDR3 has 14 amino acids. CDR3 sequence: CASSSTSFNTEAFF. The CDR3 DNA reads TGTGCCAGCAGCTCGACCTCTTTTAACACTGAAGCTTTCTTT.

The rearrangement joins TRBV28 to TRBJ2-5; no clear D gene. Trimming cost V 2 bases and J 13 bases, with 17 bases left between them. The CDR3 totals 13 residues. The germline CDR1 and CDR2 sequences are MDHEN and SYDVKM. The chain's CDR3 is CASSLRSEVETYF. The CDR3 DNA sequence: TGTGCCAGCAGTTTAAGGTCAGAAGTGGAGACGTACTTC. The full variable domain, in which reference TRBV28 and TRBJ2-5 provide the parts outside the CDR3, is DVKVTQSSRYLVKRTGEKVFLECVQDMDHENMFWYRQDPGLGLRLIYFSYDVKMKEKGDIPEGYSVSREKKERFSLILESASTNQTSMYLCASSLRSEVETYFGPGTRLLVL.

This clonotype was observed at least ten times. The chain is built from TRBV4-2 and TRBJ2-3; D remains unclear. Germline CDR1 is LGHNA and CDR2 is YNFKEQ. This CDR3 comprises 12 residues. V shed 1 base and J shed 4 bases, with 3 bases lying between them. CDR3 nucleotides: TGTGCCAGCAGCCAAGTAGCAGATACGCAGTATTTT. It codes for CASSQVADTQYF.

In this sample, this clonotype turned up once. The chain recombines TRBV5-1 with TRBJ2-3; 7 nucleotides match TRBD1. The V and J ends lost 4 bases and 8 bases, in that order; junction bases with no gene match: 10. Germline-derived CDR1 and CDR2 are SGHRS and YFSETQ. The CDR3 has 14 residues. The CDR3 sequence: CASSPGTEVGTQYF. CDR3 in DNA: TGCGCCAGCAGCCCCGGGACAGAAGTGGGTACGCAGTATTTT. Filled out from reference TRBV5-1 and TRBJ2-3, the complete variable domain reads KAGVTQTPRYLIKTRGQQVTLSCSPISGHRSVSWYQQTPGQGLQFLFEYFSETQRNKGNFPGRFSGRQFSNSRSEMNVSTLELGDSALYLCASSPGTEVGTQYFGPGTRLTVL.

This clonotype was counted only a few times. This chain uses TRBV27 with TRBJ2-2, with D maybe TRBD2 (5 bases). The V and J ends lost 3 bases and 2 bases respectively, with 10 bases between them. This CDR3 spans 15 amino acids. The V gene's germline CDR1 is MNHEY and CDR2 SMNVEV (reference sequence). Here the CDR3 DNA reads TGTGCCAGCAGTTTTTCCGGGATTAACACCGGGGAGCTGTTTTTT. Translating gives CASSFSGINTGELFF.

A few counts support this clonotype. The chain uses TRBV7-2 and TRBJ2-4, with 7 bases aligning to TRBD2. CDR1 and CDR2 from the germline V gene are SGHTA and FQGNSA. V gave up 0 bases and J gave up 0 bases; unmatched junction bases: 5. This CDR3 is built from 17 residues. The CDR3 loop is CASSLAGGQLAKNIQYF. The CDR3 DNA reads TGTGCCAGCAGCTTAGCGGGAGGGCAACTAGCCAAAAACATTCAGTACTTC.

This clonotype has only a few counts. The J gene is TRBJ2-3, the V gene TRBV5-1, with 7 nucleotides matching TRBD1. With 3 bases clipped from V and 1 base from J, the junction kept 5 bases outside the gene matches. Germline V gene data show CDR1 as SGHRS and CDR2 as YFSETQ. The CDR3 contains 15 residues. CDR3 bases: TGCGCCAGCAGCTCTACAGGGGAAGGCACAGATACGCAGTATTTT. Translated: CASSSTGEGTDTQYF.

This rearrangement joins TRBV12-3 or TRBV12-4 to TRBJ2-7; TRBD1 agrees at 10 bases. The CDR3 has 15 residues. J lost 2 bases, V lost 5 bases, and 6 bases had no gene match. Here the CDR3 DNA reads TGTGCCAGCAGTCCCGGACAGGGGGGAACCTACGAGCAGTACGTC. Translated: CASSPGQGGTYEQYV.

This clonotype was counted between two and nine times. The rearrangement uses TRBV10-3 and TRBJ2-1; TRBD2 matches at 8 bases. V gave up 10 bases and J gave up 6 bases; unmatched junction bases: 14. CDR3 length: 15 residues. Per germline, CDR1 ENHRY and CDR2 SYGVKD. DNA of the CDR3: TGTGCCACCAAACTACTAGCGGAGCCCTTCAATGAGCAGTTCTTC. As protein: CATKLLAEPFNEQFF.